Given below is one TCR beta chain in context. The record originates from a study of glioma-infiltrating T cells. Using RNA template, CDR3s of TCR alpha and beta were amplified with iRepertoire arm-PCR. MiXCR was run by TCRdb on the multiplex PCR reads, yielding one entry per CDR3 protein. This sample has 100,000 to 150,000 distinct CDR3 sequences, with roughly 25% found just once. Germline CDR1 SGHRS, CDR2 YFSETQ. The ends lost 4 bases at V and 4 bases at J; junction bases unmatched: 9. The CDR3 contains 15 residues. The sequenced sample was glioma tissue, nonneoplastic brain tissue, or PBMCs (not recorded which). This TCR came from a human donor with low-grade glioma or glioblastoma, undergoing nonglioma brain surgery, or in good health (not recorded which). J is TRBJ2-7 and V is TRBV5-1; 9 bases match TRBD2. CDR3 in amino acids: CASSQLAGAEYEQYF. The CDR3 DNA sequence: TGCGCCAGCAGCCAATTAGCGGGAGCGGAGTACGAGCAGTACTTC.